The next 18 T cell receptor beta chains were all read from a single sample in a study of blood T cell repertoires in COVID-19. Profiled with immunoSEQ multiplex PCR; TCRdb holds only in-frame clones, not every one. This table holds 95,000 to 150,000 clones, 87% found once. The material sequenced was peripheral blood. The receptor set was obtained from a woman between 65 and 79 years old with acute or convalescent COVID-19.

This clone was counted a single time. The chain links TRBV4-1 to TRBJ1-2; 11 bases are a match to TRBD1. CDR3 length: 16 amino acids. Germline V gene sequence: CDR1 MGHRA, CDR2 YSYEKL. Trimming at V came to 0 bases and at J to 4 bases, leaving 4 bases not matched to a gene. As DNA, the CDR3 is TGCGCCAGCAGCCAAGATGGGACAGGGGGGGGCTATGGCTACACCTTC. Translated, it gives CASSQDGTGGGYGYTF.

This chain uses TRBV10-3 with TRBJ1-5; no clear D. Germline V gives CDR1 ENHRY, CDR2 SYGVKD. The CDR3 has 13 residues. The V gene lost 0 bases and the J gene lost 6 bases, with 6 bases spanning the gap. In nucleotides, the CDR3 is TGTGCCATCAGTGAGTCGAACAGTCAGCCCCAGCATTTT. It codes for CAISESNSQPQHF.

This clone was observed once. The rearrangement joins TRBV19 to TRBJ1-1, with 7 bases aligning to TRBD1. V gave up 4 bases and J gave up 5 bases; unmatched junction bases: 10. The CDR3 sequence is 15 residues long. The V gene's germline CDR1 is LNHDA and CDR2 SQIVND (reference sequence). The CDR3 coding sequence is TGTGCCAGTAGTACTCGACAGGGCATACGGACTGAAGCTTTCTTT. Its translation is CASSTRQGIRTEAFF.

This sequence joins TRBV10-3 and TRBJ1-3; D is possibly TRBD1 (5 bases). CDR3 length: 15 amino acids. Germline CDR1 ENHRY, CDR2 SYGVKD. V shed 7 bases and J shed 0 bases, with 13 bases lying between them. CDR3: CAIKEDSFSGNTIYF. Here the CDR3 DNA reads TGTGCCATCAAAGAAGACAGTTTCTCTGGAAACACCATATATTTT.

The chain is built from TRBV9 and TRBJ2-6; 9 bases align to TRBD1. Trimming at V came to 4 bases and at J to 2 bases, leaving 10 bases not matched to a gene. The germline V gene encodes CDR1 SGDLS and CDR2 YYNGEE. This CDR3 contains 18 residues. CDR3 sequence reads: CASSPRDRVEPGANVLTF. CDR3 DNA sequence: TGTGCCAGCAGCCCCCGGGACAGGGTAGAACCTGGGGCCAACGTCCTGACTTTC.

The chain is built from TRBV5-4 and TRBJ1-5; 7 bases line up with TRBD1. Germline lookup yields CDR1 SGHNT and CDR2 YYREEE (reference sequence). The CDR3 has 14 amino acids. V was pared by 8 bases and J by 6 bases, with 11 bases of the junction left unmatched. The CDR3 here is CASERQGSGQPQHF. Written as DNA, the CDR3 is TGTGCCAGTGAGAGACAGGGTTCGGGTCAGCCCCAGCATTTT.

This chain connects TRBV30 to TRBJ2-3; 10 nucleotides agree with TRBD2. Per germline, CDR1 GTSNPN and CDR2 SVGIG (reference sequence). CDR3 length equals 14 residues. With 8 bases clipped from V and 1 base from J, the junction kept 6 bases outside the gene matches. The CDR3 sequence is CAGNLAGGTDTQYF. The CDR3 DNA is TGTGCCGGGAACCTAGCGGGGGGCACAGATACGCAGTATTTT.

A few counts support this clone. The chain links TRBV30 to TRBJ1-1; D gene unclear. The CDR3 extends over 13 amino acids. The V gene lost 3 bases and the J gene lost 1 base, with 9 bases spanning the gap. Germline V lookup: CDR1 GTSNPN, CDR2 SVGIG (reference sequence). CDR3 protein: CAWSLQSNTEAFF. CDR3 bases: TGTGCCTGGAGCCTACAGTCGAACACTGAAGCTTTCTTT. The full variable domain, completed using reference TRBV30 and TRBJ1-1, is SQTIHQWPATLVQPVGSPLSLECTVEGTSNPNLYWYRQAAGRGLQLLFYSVGIGQISSEVPQNLSASRPQDRQFILSSKKLLLSDSGFYLCAWSLQSNTEAFFGQGTRLTVV.

In DNA, the CDR3 is TGCGCCAGCAACCTACAGGATTCCAACACTGAAGCTTTCTTT. Translated, it gives CASNLQDSNTEAFF. The genes are TRBV5-1 and TRBJ1-1; TRBD1 might be the D (5 bases). This CDR3 comprises 14 residues. Deletions cut 6 bases from V and 2 bases from J, with 14 bases between. Germline assignment: CDR1 SGHRS and CDR2 YFSETQ.

This clone was seen a single time. The chain has TRBV19 and TRBJ2-7; TRBD1 might be the D (6 bases). This CDR3 comprises 12 residues. V was trimmed by 10 bases and J by 2 bases, leaving 12 bases between them. Germline V gene data show CDR1 as LNHDA and CDR2 as SQIVND (reference sequence). As DNA, the CDR3 is TGTGCCAAAGACAGGTCCACCTACGAGCAGTACTTC. Protein product: CAKDRSTYEQYF.

The rearrangement uses TRBV6-5 and TRBJ1-1; 10 nucleotides align to TRBD1. V shed 7 bases and J 10 bases; nucleotides not matched to a gene: 9. Germline CDR1 MNHEY, CDR2 SVGAGI. This CDR3 contains 13 residues. Here the CDR3 DNA reads TGTGCCAGCAAGCGACAGGGGGCTGGATCAGCTTTCTTT. Its translation is CASKRQGAGSAFF.

CDR3 DNA sequence: TGTGCCAGCAGAGCAGGGTTCGGCACTGAAGCTTTCTTT. Amino acid sequence: CASRAGFGTEAFF. The gene calls are TRBV2 and TRBJ1-1; maybe TRBD1 (5 bases). The CDR3 has 13 amino acids. CDR1 is SNHLY and CDR2 is FYNNEI in the germline V gene. V was trimmed by 6 bases and J by 4 bases, leaving 12 bases between them.

This clone was seen a single time. The CDR3 loop is CASSVLASGGASDTQYF. The DNA of the CDR3 is TGTGCCAGCAGTGTACTCGCTAGCGGGGGGGCGTCCGATACGCAGTATTTT. V and J are TRBV6-1 and TRBJ2-3; TRBD2 matches at 12 bases. CDR1 and CDR2 from the germline V gene are MNHNS and SASEGT. CDR3 length equals 17 residues. The V gene end was trimmed by 4 bases and the J gene end by 6 bases; junction bases not matched to a gene: 11.

This rearrangement joins TRBV19 to TRBJ2-1; 7 nucleotides match TRBD2. Germline V gene data show CDR1 as LNHDA and CDR2 as SQIVND (reference sequence). The CDR3 spans 14 residues. Losses at the gene ends were 7 bases for V and 4 bases for J; bases not matched to a gene: 7. The CDR3 loop is CASNWGGGYNEQFF. The CDR3 DNA reads TGTGCCAGTAATTGGGGCGGGGGATACAATGAGCAGTTCTTC.

This chain joins TRBV11-2 and TRBJ1-1; a possible D gene is TRBD1 (5 bases). The V gene's germline CDR1 is SGHAT and CDR2 FQNNGV. This CDR3 comprises 17 residues. With 0 bases removed from V and 0 bases from J, the gap between germline ends came to 14 bases. CDR3 sequence: CASSLDRAGSMNTEAFF. CDR3 nucleotide sequence: TGTGCCAGCAGCTTAGATAGGGCAGGGTCTATGAACACTGAAGCTTTCTTT.

V is TRBV27 and J is TRBJ2-1; TRBD2 is a possible D gene (6 bases). This CDR3 contains 14 residues. Germline V gene sequence: CDR1 MNHEY, CDR2 SMNVEV (reference sequence). Trimming shortened V by 0 bases and J by 8 bases, and 11 bases separated the two germline ends. The CDR3 coding sequence is TGTGCCAGCAGTTTATCGTGGGGGGAGGATGAGCAGTTCTTC. It specifies CASSLSWGEDEQFF.

The CDR3 coding sequence is TGTGCCAGCAGCGGGACAGGGGATAATTCACCCCTCCACTTT. It codes for CASSGTGDNSPLHF. J is TRBJ1-6 and V is TRBV5-4; 10 bases map to TRBD1. The CDR3 spans 14 residues. The germline V gene encodes CDR1 SGHNT and CDR2 YYREEE (reference sequence). V trimming: 4 bases; J trimming: 5 bases; junction bases outside the gene matches: 0.

This clone has only a few counts. The rearrangement uses TRBV12-3 or TRBV12-4 and TRBJ1-2; weak D call: TRBD1 (6 bases). The CDR3 covers 13 residues. Trimming removed 2 bases from V and 3 bases from J, with 7 bases in between. CDR3 in DNA: TGTGCCAGCAGTTTACAGGGGTACTATGGCTACACCTTC. Its protein product is CASSLQGYYGYTF.